These 3 T cell receptor beta chains originate from one sample sequenced in a study of blood T cells in healthy people across ages. For the second PCR, which ran for about 6 to 11 cycles, a sample-barcoded 5' primer and a J-beta primer mix were used. TCRdb passed the 5' RACE reads through MiXCR, listing each CDR3 protein once. This sample has about 650,000 distinct CDR3 sequences; about a third occur once, and the top ten carry 15% to 19%. The source material was blood. The receptors originated from a woman older than 75 in good health.

This clonotype was observed many times. The chain recombines TRBV9 with TRBJ2-5; D possibly uses TRBD1 or TRBD2 (7 bases each). The CDR3 length is 15 residues. V lost 3 bases, J lost 5 bases, and 17 bases lay in between. Germline V gene lookup returns CDR1 SGDLS and CDR2 YYNGEE. The CDR3 DNA follows: TGTGCCAGCAGCGAGGGGGCGGGGGACCGGGAGACCCAGTACTTC. Translated, it gives CASSEGAGDRETQYF.

This clonotype was observed many times. The V and J genes are TRBV7-9 and TRBJ2-5; 7 nucleotides match TRBD1. In germline, CDR1 is SEHNR, CDR2 FQNEAQ (reference sequence). The CDR3 is made up of 15 amino acids. Trimming cost V 1 base and J 2 bases; bases outside gene matches: 4. The CDR3 DNA is TGTGCCAGCAGCTTAGGCACAGGGGAGCAAGAGACCCAGTACTTC. Its protein is CASSLGTGEQETQYF.

To note about this clonotype: A read error may explain this, as a much larger clone is one base away. The gene calls are TRBV20-1 and TRBJ2-5, with 7 bases lining up with TRBD2. Trimming at V came to 5 bases and at J to 5 bases, leaving 5 bases not matched to a gene. The CDR3 contains 12 residues. The germline gives CDR1 DFQATT, CDR2 SNEGSKA (reference sequence). CDR3 region: CSAAGVGETQYF. DNA for the CDR3: TGCAGTGCTGCGGGGGTGGGTGAGACCCAGTACTTC.